A single sample is the source of the 28 T cell receptor beta chains below, sequenced in a study of T cells in Graves' hyperthyroidism and ophthalmopathy. TCR beta CDR3 sequences were amplified from RNA transcripts. When the TCR CDR3 underwent first-round RT-PCR, the HTBI primer set was used. TCRdb reprocessed the multiplex PCR reads via MiXCR and lists one record per CDR3 protein. The data show over 150,000 distinct CDR3 sequences, approximately 16% seen once. The sequenced material came from blood. These receptors were taken from a woman aged 45-59 years with Graves' hyperthyroidism.

The CDR3 sequence is CAISGAGLAGITDTQYF. CDR3 DNA: TGTGCCATCAGTGGGGCGGGACTAGCGGGAATCACAGATACGCAGTATTTT. V gene TRBV10-3 combines with J gene TRBJ2-3; 13 bases line up with TRBD2. The V segment lost 4 bases and the J segment 2 bases; nucleotides outside the gene matches: 6. Germline V gene lookup returns CDR1 ENHRY and CDR2 SYGVKD. The CDR3 has 17 residues.

This clonotype has only one observation. V is TRBV10-3 and J is TRBJ2-3, with 7 bases matching TRBD2. This CDR3 spans 15 amino acids. CDR1 and CDR2 (germline): ENHRY, SYGVKD. The J segment lost 5 bases and the V segment lost 2 bases, leaving 7 bases of the junction unmatched. This chain's CDR3 is CAISEPSLAKDTQYF. CDR3 bases: TGTGCCATCAGTGAGCCGTCACTAGCGAAAGATACGCAGTATTTT.

This clonotype appeared many times. The rearrangement joins TRBV5-1 to TRBJ2-1, with TRBD2 identical over 15 bases. This CDR3 has 18 amino acids. Trimming took 4 bases from V and 7 from J; bases not matched to a gene: 12. CDR1 is SGHRS and CDR2 is YFSETQ in the germline V gene. DNA of the CDR3: TGCGCCAGCAGCGGGGGGGGACTAGCGGGAGGAATGCGGAATGAGCAGTTCTTC. It specifies CASSGGGLAGGMRNEQFF.

CDR3 amino acids: CASGASGSTDTQYF. The CDR3 region has the DNA TGTGCCAGCGGGGCTAGCGGGAGCACAGATACGCAGTATTTT. V is TRBV6-2 or TRBV6-3 and J is TRBJ2-3; 8 nucleotides match TRBD2. After removal of 8 bases from V and 0 bases from J, the junction contained 4 bases not matched to a gene. From germline, CDR1 is MNHEY and CDR2 SVGEGT. The CDR3 sequence is 14 residues long.

This clonotype turned up a few times. The J gene is TRBJ2-3, the V gene TRBV20-1; 9 bases are a match to TRBD2. Looked up from germline, CDR1 is DFQATT and CDR2 is SNEGSKA (reference sequence). The CDR3 runs to 14 residues. The V gene end was trimmed by 1 base and the J gene end by 3 bases; junction bases not matched to a gene: 2. The CDR3 region has the DNA TGCAGTGCTAGAGTTACTAGCGGGACAGATACGCAGTATTTT. It encodes CSARVTSGTDTQYF.

This chain uses TRBV27 with TRBJ1-2; no clear D. The ends were cut back, 2 bases at V and 4 bases at J, with 8 bases in the middle. Germline CDR1 is MNHEY and CDR2 is SMNVEV (reference sequence). The CDR3 is 13 residues long. As DNA, the CDR3 is TGTGCCAGCAGTTTAAAACTCGGCTATGGCTACACCTTC. Translating gives CASSLKLGYGYTF.

This clonotype was recorded a few times. The chain is built from TRBV18 and TRBJ2-2; D is undetermined. Trimming left V 3 bases short and J 6 bases short, with 17 bases between. This CDR3 region has 16 residues. The germline V gene has CDR1 KGHSH and CDR2 LQKENI. CDR3 nucleotides: TGTGCCAGCTCACCTTTCTCCAGGCGAGAGTCCGGGGAGCTGTTTTTT. Its translation is CASSPFSRRESGELFF.

This clonotype came up many times. The chain carries TRBV20-1 and TRBJ1-2; 8 bases fit TRBD1. V trimming: 6 bases; J trimming: 2 bases; junction bases outside the gene matches: 5. The CDR3 runs 13 residues. Germline V gene data show CDR1 as DFQATT and CDR2 as SNEGSKA (reference sequence). In DNA, the CDR3 is TGCAGTGCAATCGGACAGGGCAACTATGGCTACACCTTC. It is translated as CSAIGQGNYGYTF.

This clonotype has just a few counts. The CDR3 DNA is TGCGCCAGCAGCTTGGCCGGGGAAGGGTCTGAAGCTTTCTTT. Translation gives CASSLAGEGSEAFF. The chain uses TRBV5-1 and TRBJ1-1; no reliable D call. CDR1 is SGHRS, CDR2 YFSETQ, per germline. This CDR3 contains 14 residues. Trimming removed 0 bases at V and 6 bases at J, with 12 bases between.

This clonotype has just a few counts. The gene calls are TRBV7-9 and TRBJ1-4, with D possibly TRBD1 on 6 matching bases. Trimming stripped 4 bases from V and 0 bases from J, with 9 bases between. Germline CDR1 reads SEHNR; CDR2 reads FQNEAQ (reference sequence). The CDR3 is 15 amino acids. The CDR3 DNA follows: TGTGCCAGCAGCTCCAGGGGTGCAACTAATGAAAAACTGTTTTTT. This gives the protein CASSSRGATNEKLFF.

This clonotype was recorded at least ten times. J is TRBJ2-3 and V is TRBV5-1; D might be TRBD1 (6 bases). The V gene's germline CDR1 is SGHRS and CDR2 YFSETQ. This CDR3 has 15 amino acids. Trimming left V 0 bases short and J 2 bases short, with 10 bases between. CDR3 loop: CASSLEGVNTDTQYF. The CDR3 nucleotides read TGCGCCAGCAGCTTGGAGGGGGTGAACACAGATACGCAGTATTTT.

This clonotype appeared many times. The V call is TRBV28, the J call TRBJ2-1, with D unclear. The CDR3 extends over 13 amino acids. CDR1 and CDR2 from the germline V gene are MDHEN and SYDVKM. Trimming removed 6 bases at V and 3 bases at J, with 9 bases between. In nucleotides, the CDR3 is TGTGCCAGCAGCCCCACTTACTACAATGAGCAGTTCTTC. It encodes CASSPTYYNEQFF.

A single count supports this clonotype. This chain joins TRBV7-9 and TRBJ1-1; the D gene is possibly TRBD1 (5 bases). CDR3 length equals 17 residues. CDR1 SEHNR and CDR2 FQNEAQ come from the germline V gene (reference sequence). Trimming cost V 5 bases and J 4 bases, with 23 bases left between them. The CDR3 loop reads CASSPSIGGPLPTEAFF. For the CDR3, the DNA is TGTGCCAGCAGCCCCTCGATTGGGGGACCCTTGCCCACTGAAGCTTTCTTT.

This clonotype showed up many times. The gene calls are TRBV10-3 and TRBJ2-3; D assignment may be TRBD1 or TRBD2 (6 bases each). The CDR3 covers 15 residues. Trimming took off 0 bases at V and 4 bases at J, with 11 bases between the two ends. The V gene's germline CDR1 is ENHRY and CDR2 SYGVKD. The CDR3 DNA is TGTGCCATCAGTGAGTCCCGGGGGCAGGCAGATACGCAGTATTTT. This translates into CAISESRGQADTQYF.

About this clonotype itself: A much larger clone differs from this one at a single base, so this may be a read error. The rearrangement links TRBV15 to TRBJ1-2, with 8 bases identical to TRBD1. The germline gives CDR1 LNHNV, CDR2 YYDKDF (reference sequence). The CDR3 consists of 15 residues. Trimming cost V 5 bases and J 6 bases; bases outside gene matches: 11. CDR3 nucleotides: TGTGCCACCAGCGGAGCCTTATCAGGGGGCGATGGCTACACCTTC. This sequence encodes CATSGALSGGDGYTF. Looking up the rest from reference TRBV15 and TRBJ1-2 gives the full variable domain: DAMVIQNPRYQVTQFGKPVTLSCSQTLNHNVMYWYQQKSSQAPKLLFHYYDKDFNNEADTPDNFQSRRPNTSFCFLDIRSPGLGDTAMYLCATSGALSGGDGYTFGSGTRLTVV.

V usage is TRBV7-3 and J usage is TRBJ2-3; TRBD2 agrees at 8 bases. Germline loops: CDR1 SGHTA, CDR2 FQGTGA. V gave up 5 bases and J gave up 6 bases; unmatched junction bases: 7. This CDR3 is built from 14 residues. DNA of the CDR3: TGTGCCAGCAGCCAAACAGCGGGAGTGGATACGCAGTATTTT. Protein product: CASSQTAGVDTQYF.

This clonotype was recorded many times. The CDR3 is CASSLALDRVRETQYF. DNA for the CDR3: TGTGCCAGCAGCTTAGCGCTCGACAGAGTACGGGAGACCCAGTACTTC. The chain links TRBV7-9 to TRBJ2-5; possible D gene TRBD1, 5 bases. The V and J ends lost 0 bases and 5 bases respectively, with 16 bases between them. The CDR3 extends over 16 amino acids. Germline CDR1 and CDR2: SEHNR and FQNEAQ (reference sequence).

The chain links TRBV7-9 to TRBJ2-1; 9 bases are shared with TRBD1. This CDR3 comprises 15 residues. The junction had 6 bases not matched to a gene; V was cut back by 2 bases and J by 7 bases. Per germline, CDR1 SEHNR and CDR2 FQNEAQ (reference sequence). The DNA for the CDR3 is TGTGCCAGCAGCTTATCCACGACAGGGGGGAATGAGCAGTTCTTC. Translating it yields CASSLSTTGGNEQFF. The complete variable domain, with remaining parts taken from reference TRBV7-9 and TRBJ2-1, reads DTGVSQNPRHKITKRGQNVTFRCDPISEHNRLYWYRQTLGQGPEFLTYFQNEAQLEKSRLLSDRFSAERPKGSFSTLEIQRTEQGDSAMYLCASSLSTTGGNEQFFGPGTRLTVL.

This clonotype was observed many times. The chain employs TRBV7-2 and TRBJ2-7, with TRBD1 matching 8 bases. The CDR3 sequence is 18 residues long. The J segment lost 5 bases and the V segment lost 5 bases, leaving 20 bases of the junction unmatched. Looked up from germline, CDR1 is SGHTA and CDR2 is FQGNSA. The CDR3 protein is CASSPGTGMGTGRHEQYF. CDR3 nucleotide sequence: TGTGCCAGCAGCCCCGGGACCGGGATGGGGACAGGTCGCCACGAGCAGTACTTC.

There are many counts of this clonotype. This sequence joins TRBV14 and TRBJ2-7, with 9 bases matching TRBD2. Germline V gives CDR1 SGHDN, CDR2 FVKESK. The V segment lost 1 base and the J segment 5 bases; nucleotides outside the gene matches: 12. The CDR3 sequence is 17 residues long. The CDR3 sequence: CASSQVPFSGSPHEQYF. The CDR3, as DNA: TGTGCCAGCAGCCAAGTTCCTTTTAGCGGGAGCCCCCACGAGCAGTACTTC.

The chain combines TRBV7-3 with TRBJ2-1, with 9 bases aligning to TRBD1. Germline V gives CDR1 SGHTA, CDR2 FQGTGA. The V and J ends lost 5 bases and 10 bases, in that order; junction bases with no gene match: 9. The CDR3 is 14 residues long. CDR3 protein: CASSQQGAPDEQFF. In nucleotides, the CDR3 is TGTGCCAGCAGCCAACAGGGGGCGCCGGACGAGCAGTTCTTC. The full variable domain, with the rest looked up from reference TRBV7-3 and TRBJ2-1, is GAGVSQTPSNKVTEKGKYVELRCDPISGHTALYWYRQSLGQGPEFLIYFQGTGAADDSGLPNDRFFAVRPEGSVSTLKIQRTERGDSAVYLCASSQQGAPDEQFFGPGTRLTVL.

This clonotype was observed a single time. This chain links TRBV27 with TRBJ2-7; 9 bases agree with TRBD1. The CDR3 consists of 17 residues. Losses at the gene ends were 0 bases for V and 4 bases for J; bases not matched to a gene: 10. Germline V lookup: CDR1 MNHEY, CDR2 SMNVEV (reference sequence). The DNA for the CDR3 is TGTGCCAGCAGTTTATCACACCCGACAGGGGGAGGTTACGAGCAGTACTTC. Protein: CASSLSHPTGGGYEQYF.

This clonotype was counted many times. The V call is TRBV5-1, the J call TRBJ2-7; TRBD1 agrees at 11 bases. Germline CDR1 reads SGHRS; CDR2 reads YFSETQ. This CDR3 contains 16 residues. V shed 2 bases and J 4 bases; nucleotides not matched to a gene: 8. The CDR3 is CASSFAGDRGSYEQYF. The CDR3 DNA sequence: TGCGCCAGCAGCTTTGCGGGGGACAGGGGGTCGTACGAGCAGTACTTC.

This clonotype was recorded many times. V usage is TRBV15 and J usage is TRBJ1-5; 10 bases are shared with TRBD1. This CDR3 region has 17 residues. The J segment lost 3 bases and the V segment lost 3 bases, leaving 8 bases of the junction unmatched. CDR1 is LNHNV and CDR2 is YYDKDF in the germline V gene (reference sequence). The CDR3 sequence is CATSSDRGRPPNQPQHF. CDR3 nucleotides: TGTGCCACCAGCAGTGACAGGGGGCGACCACCCAATCAGCCCCAGCATTTT.

In this sample, this clonotype turned up many times. The V gene is TRBV15, the J gene TRBJ2-2; D is undetermined. This CDR3 spans 14 amino acids. CDR1 and CDR2 from the germline V gene are LNHNV and YYDKDF (reference sequence). V lost 0 bases and J lost 4, with 6 bases in between. CDR3 nucleotides: TGTGCCACCAGCAGAGATCCAACCACCGGGGAGCTGTTTTTT. This codes for CATSRDPTTGELFF.

This clonotype was recorded many times. The genes are TRBV6-1 and TRBJ1-4; the D gene is possibly TRBD1 (6 bases). Germline V gene lookup returns CDR1 MNHNS and CDR2 SASEGT. This CDR3 is 16 amino acids long. The V end was cut by 3 bases, the J end by 7 bases, with 18 bases between. CDR3 protein: CASSDRSWDIPEKLFF. CDR3 nucleotide sequence: TGTGCCAGCAGTGACCGATCGTGGGACATTCCTGAAAAACTGTTTTTT.

This clonotype occurred many times. The V gene is TRBV20-1, the J gene TRBJ1-4, with a tentative D call TRBD1 (6 bases). The CDR3 sequence is 12 residues long. The germline V and J ends were trimmed by 5 bases and 2 bases, with 6 bases remaining between them. Germline V gene lookup returns CDR1 DFQATT and CDR2 SNEGSKA (reference sequence). CDR3 sequence: CSAGQTNEKLFF. CDR3 DNA: TGCAGTGCTGGACAGACTAATGAAAAACTGTTTTTT.

Only a few counts were recorded for this clonotype. As DNA, the CDR3 is TGTGCCAGCGGAGACGCGGACACTGAAGCTTTCTTT. Protein: CASGDADTEAFF. J is TRBJ1-1 and V is TRBV12-3 or TRBV12-4; D uncertain. V lost 8 bases and J 3 bases, leaving 10 bases between the germline ends. The CDR3 sequence is 12 residues long.